Each of the 27 T cell receptor beta chains below was sequenced from the same sample in a study of circulating and synovial CD4+ cells in juvenile arthritis. TCRdb keeps only in-frame clones here, not all; method: immunoSEQ multiplex PCR. The table has about 30,000 clones, around 93% seen once. Sequencing input: CD4+ T cells from blood. Receptors originate from a human donor with juvenile idiopathic arthritis.

The chain is built from TRBV7-2 and TRBJ2-7; D may be TRBD1 (5 bases). The CDR3 runs 13 residues. CDR1 is SGHTA and CDR2 is FQGNSA in the germline V gene. The V and J ends lost 5 bases and 5 bases respectively, with 13 bases between them. CDR3 amino acids: CASSRTGFHEQYF. CDR3 in DNA: TGTGCCAGCAGCCGAACAGGATTCCACGAGCAGTACTTC. The entire variable domain, with the rest obtained from reference TRBV7-2 and TRBJ2-7, is as follows: GAGVSQSPSNKVTEKGKDVELRCDPISGHTALYWYRQSLGQGLEFLIYFQGNSAPDKSGLPSDRFSAERTGGSVSTLTIQRTQQEDSAVYLCASSRTGFHEQYFGPGTRLTVT.

This chain connects TRBV15 to TRBJ2-6; D is possibly TRBD1 (5 bases). The CDR3 runs to 17 residues. V lost 5 bases and J lost 2, with 16 bases in between. Per germline, CDR1 LNHNV and CDR2 YYDKDF (reference sequence). The CDR3 sequence: CATSGSKTVTGANVLTF. The CDR3 DNA is TGTGCCACCAGCGGATCGAAGACAGTGACTGGGGCCAACGTCCTGACTTTC.

The CDR3 loop is CASSYTSGISYEQYF. In DNA, the CDR3 is TGTGCCAGCAGCTATACTAGCGGGATAAGCTACGAGCAGTACTTC. The V call is TRBV4-2, the J call TRBJ2-7; TRBD2 aligns across 10 bases. V shed 5 bases and J 3 bases; nucleotides not matched to a gene: 7. The CDR3 has 15 residues. Germline-derived CDR1 and CDR2 are LGHNA and YNFKEQ.

The chain has TRBV6-5 and TRBJ2-5; D gene ambiguous. Looked up from germline, CDR1 is MNHEY and CDR2 is SVGAGI. The V end was cut by 5 bases, the J end by 5 bases, with 12 bases between. CDR3 length: 13 amino acids. The CDR3 loop is CASSRHISETQYF. In DNA, the CDR3 is TGTGCCAGCAGTCGTCACATTTCTGAGACCCAGTACTTC.

The V and J genes are TRBV29-1 and TRBJ2-1, with no clear D. Looked up from germline, CDR1 is SQVTM and CDR2 is ANQGSEA. V was cut by 4 bases and J by 8 bases, with 18 bases left in between. The CDR3 has 14 residues. The CDR3 DNA sequence: TGCAGCGTTGTCCCCCAGATTAAGTTCCATGAGCAGTTCTTC. Translation gives CSVVPQIKFHEQFF.

This sequence joins TRBV7-9 and TRBJ2-7; the match to TRBD1 covers 9 bases. J gave up 6 bases and V 5 bases, and 11 bases lay outside the gene matches. From germline, CDR1 is SEHNR and CDR2 FQNEAQ (reference sequence). The length of the CDR3 is 15 residues. The DNA for the CDR3 is TGTGCCAGCAGCAAATACCGGGACAGGGAGGGCGAGCAGTACTTC. Residues: CASSKYRDREGEQYF. The entire variable domain, with the rest obtained from reference TRBV7-9 and TRBJ2-7, is as follows: DTGVSQNPRHKITKRGQNVTFRCDPISEHNRLYWYRQTLGQGPEFLTYFQNEAQLEKSRLLSDRFSAERPKGSFSTLEIQRTEQGDSAMYLCASSKYRDREGEQYFGPGTRLTVT.

The chain couples TRBV6-5 to TRBJ2-7; 7 positions match TRBD1. CDR1 is MNHEY and CDR2 is SVGAGI in the germline V gene. The CDR3 is made up of 13 amino acids. The V gene end was trimmed by 8 bases and the J gene end by 3 bases; junction bases not matched to a gene: 7. CDR3 in amino acids: CASSTGLDYEQYF. As DNA, the CDR3 is TGTGCCAGCTCGACAGGGTTGGACTACGAGCAGTACTTC.

This sequence joins TRBV7-9 and TRBJ2-7; 8 bases are shared with TRBD2. J lost 2 bases, V lost 5 bases, and 14 bases had no gene match. The V gene's germline CDR1 is SEHNR and CDR2 FQNEAQ (reference sequence). This CDR3 has 17 residues. The CDR3 nucleotides are TGTGCCAGCAGCCCCAGCGGGAGTACCTTCATCCCCTACGAGCAGTACTTC. This codes for CASSPSGSTFIPYEQYF.

This clone occurred once. The chain recombines TRBV5-6 with TRBJ1-2, with a possible D match to TRBD1 (5 bases). This CDR3 has 14 residues. Germline V gene lookup returns CDR1 SGHDT and CDR2 YYEEEE. The V end lost 4 bases, the J end lost 4 bases, and 14 bases lay between the germline ends. Here the CDR3 DNA reads TGTGCCAGCAGCCCGGGGGGTTTCTCCTATGGCTACACCTTC. This gives the protein CASSPGGFSYGYTF.

The V and J genes are TRBV27 and TRBJ2-7; tentative D call: TRBD2 (6 bases). This CDR3 is 13 amino acids long. The germline V gene has CDR1 MNHEY and CDR2 SMNVEV (reference sequence). V was shortened by 8 bases and J by 2 bases, with 13 bases between the two germline ends. The CDR3 DNA reads TGTGCCAGCGCGGGGCTGGGGCCCTACGAGCAGTACTTC. Protein sequence: CASAGLGPYEQYF.

The V call is TRBV19, the J call TRBJ2-3; 11 bases are a match to TRBD1. CDR1 and CDR2 from the germline V gene are LNHDA and SQIVND (reference sequence). With V trimmed by 0 bases and J by 4 bases, 0 bases remained unmatched. The CDR3 totals 15 residues. The chain's CDR3 is CASSIEGQGADTQYF. The CDR3 coding sequence is TGTGCCAGTAGTATAGAGGGACAGGGGGCAGATACGCAGTATTTT.

The V gene is TRBV25-1, the J gene TRBJ2-7; perhaps TRBD2 as D (6 bases). Deletions cut 6 bases from V and 4 bases from J, with 16 bases between. The germline V gene has CDR1 MGHDK and CDR2 SYGVNS. The CDR3 runs to 14 residues. In nucleotides, the CDR3 is TGTGCCAGCAGGGCCGGGACTGAATCTTACGAGCAGTACTTC. Translated: CASRAGTESYEQYF.

This rearrangement joins TRBV28 to TRBJ2-1, with D perhaps matching TRBD1 (6 bases). Germline V CDR1 and CDR2: MDHEN, SYDVKM. Trimming stripped 5 bases from V and 0 bases from J, with 11 bases between. The CDR3 length is 15 residues. The CDR3 bases are TGTGCCAGCAGTCCGACAGGTCCCTCCTACAATGAGCAGTTCTTC. It yields the protein CASSPTGPSYNEQFF.

The CDR3 DNA is TGTGCCAGCAGCCAAGTAGGACAGGGGGGCGATGAGCAGTTCTTC. This codes for CASSQVGQGGDEQFF. The V and J genes are TRBV4-2 and TRBJ2-1, with 10 bases aligning to TRBD1. Germline lookup yields CDR1 LGHNA and CDR2 YNFKEQ. This CDR3 contains 15 residues. Unmatched junction bases numbered 5, after V lost 1 base and J lost 8 bases.

The genes are TRBV11-2 and TRBJ1-1, with TRBD1 matching 10 bases. Germline trimming cut 4 bases from V and 4 bases from J; bases unmatched to any gene: 3. Germline CDR1 reads SGHAT; CDR2 reads FQNNGV. The CDR3 is 14 residues long. CDR3 residues: CASSSWTGGTEAFF. CDR3 nucleotides: TGTGCCAGCAGCTCCTGGACAGGGGGCACTGAAGCTTTCTTT.

The chain recombines TRBV28 with TRBJ2-6; 9 bases are a match to TRBD2. The germline CDR1 and CDR2 sequences are MDHEN and SYDVKM. V gave up 4 bases and J gave up 3 bases; unmatched junction bases: 1. The CDR3 is 15 residues long. CDR3 loop: CASSWTSDGANVLTF. DNA of the CDR3: TGTGCCAGCAGTTGGACTAGCGATGGGGCCAACGTCCTGACTTTC.

The gene calls are TRBV2 and TRBJ1-1; the D gene is possibly TRBD1 (5 bases). V was pared by 4 bases and J by 10 bases, with 13 bases between. Germline assignment: CDR1 SNHLY and CDR2 FYNNEI. The CDR3 consists of 12 residues. CDR3 nucleotide sequence: TGTGCCAGCAGTGTCCGCCTGGGGGGAGCTTTCTTT. It translates to CASSVRLGGAFF.

This chain connects TRBV5-8 to TRBJ2-7; the D is unclear. Trimming pared 0 bases from V and 4 bases from J, leaving 5 bases between. The CDR3 runs to 12 residues. Germline lookup yields CDR1 SGHTS and CDR2 YDEGEE. CDR3 loop: CASSLARYEQYF. In DNA, the CDR3 is TGTGCCAGCAGCTTGGCACGGTACGAGCAGTACTTC.

V and J are TRBV7-9 and TRBJ2-1; D remains ambiguous. Germline lookup yields CDR1 SEHNR and CDR2 FQNEAQ (reference sequence). V shed 5 bases and J shed 2 bases, with 7 bases lying between them. This CDR3 has 13 residues. CDR3 protein: CASSREPYNEQFF. The DNA for the CDR3 is TGTGCCAGCAGCCGAGAACCCTACAATGAGCAGTTCTTC.

The chain carries TRBV14 and TRBJ2-7; maybe TRBD2 (6 bases). Germline V gene lookup returns CDR1 SGHDN and CDR2 FVKESK. Trimming shortened V by 1 base and J by 3 bases, and 10 bases separated the two germline ends. The CDR3 is 14 residues long. CDR3 sequence reads: CASSQGRRGYEQYF. CDR3 DNA sequence: TGTGCCAGCAGCCAAGGGCGGCGGGGCTACGAGCAGTACTTC.

The rearrangement links TRBV10-3 to TRBJ1-3, with D perhaps matching TRBD1 (6 bases). The CDR3 runs 16 residues. The V gene's germline CDR1 is ENHRY and CDR2 SYGVKD. Trimming took 3 bases from V and 2 from J, leaving 14 bases between them. CDR3 loop: CAISEFTGIAGNTIYF. CDR3 sequence (DNA): TGTGCCATCAGTGAATTTACAGGGATAGCTGGAAACACCATATATTTT.

The chain has TRBV15 and TRBJ2-7; 8 bases map to TRBD1. Germline V gene sequence: CDR1 LNHNV, CDR2 YYDKDF (reference sequence). The CDR3 runs to 15 residues. V shed 5 bases, J shed 2 bases, and the junction held 8 bases outside the gene matches. This chain's CDR3 is CATSSDRVGTYEQYF. CDR3 DNA: TGTGCCACCAGCTCGGACAGGGTTGGAACCTACGAGCAGTACTTC.

The chain uses TRBV7-8 and TRBJ1-3, with no clear D. The CDR3 consists of 15 residues. V lost 5 bases, J lost 2 bases, and 13 bases lay in between. Germline-derived CDR1 and CDR2 are SGHVS and FQNEAQ. The CDR3 here is CASSPRNIAGNTIYF. The DNA for the CDR3 is TGTGCCAGCAGCCCGAGAAATATAGCTGGAAACACCATATATTTT.

This clone was counted once. The gene calls are TRBV2 and TRBJ2-7; D gene unclear. Trimming stripped 3 bases from V and 0 bases from J, with 12 bases between. CDR1 SNHLY and CDR2 FYNNEI come from the germline V gene. This CDR3 has 15 residues. CDR3 in DNA: TGTGCCAGCAGTGAGAGGCAGCTCGTCTCCTACGAGCAGTACTTC. Translated, it gives CASSERQLVSYEQYF.

The chain employs TRBV18 and TRBJ2-6; a possible D gene is TRBD1 (6 bases). V lost 0 bases and J 1 base, leaving 13 bases between the germline ends. Germline-derived CDR1 and CDR2 are KGHSH and LQKENI. The CDR3 extends over 18 amino acids. CDR3 coding DNA: TGTGCCAGCTCACCACCAGGGCAGGGGTTATCTGGGGCCAACGTCCTGACTTTC. Amino acids: CASSPPGQGLSGANVLTF.

CDR3 residues: CASSETHAQGVGGYTF. For the CDR3, the DNA is TGTGCCAGCAGTGAGACCCACGCCCAAGGGGTAGGCGGCTACACCTTC. The chain recombines TRBV6-1 with TRBJ1-2; possible D gene TRBD1, 5 bases. From germline, CDR1 is MNHNS and CDR2 SASEGT. The V and J ends lost 3 bases and 8 bases respectively, with 22 bases between them. This CDR3 contains 16 residues.

The V call is TRBV7-3, the J call TRBJ2-1; no clear D gene. V lost 1 base and J 0 bases, leaving 10 bases between the germline ends. Germline CDR1 and CDR2: SGHTA and FQGTGA. The CDR3 totals 16 residues. This CDR3 reads CASSLSWSNSYNEQFF. The CDR3 DNA is TGTGCCAGCAGCTTAAGTTGGAGTAACTCCTACAATGAGCAGTTCTTC.